The subject of this entry is one TCR beta chain. The CDR3 extends over 14 amino acids. Trimming removed 8 bases from V and 1 base from J; junction bases left unmatched: 0. Germline CDR1 and CDR2: LNHDA and SQIVND (reference sequence). This sample was taken from a study of blood T cell repertoires in COVID-19. Some clones are missing from TCRdb's copy, which holds only in-frame ones; the method was immunoSEQ multiplex PCR. This sample yields approximately 230,000 clones, of which around 88% are seen a single time; 5% to 6.5% belongs to the top ten. Sequenced sample: peripheral blood. The receptor was isolated from a woman in her 30s with COVID-19, enrolled during active disease. The V call is TRBV19, the J call TRBJ2-3, with 13 bases identical to TRBD2. CDR3 residues: CASGTSGGTDTQYF. CDR3 in DNA: TGTGCCAGTGGGACTAGCGGGGGCACAGATACGCAGTATTTT.